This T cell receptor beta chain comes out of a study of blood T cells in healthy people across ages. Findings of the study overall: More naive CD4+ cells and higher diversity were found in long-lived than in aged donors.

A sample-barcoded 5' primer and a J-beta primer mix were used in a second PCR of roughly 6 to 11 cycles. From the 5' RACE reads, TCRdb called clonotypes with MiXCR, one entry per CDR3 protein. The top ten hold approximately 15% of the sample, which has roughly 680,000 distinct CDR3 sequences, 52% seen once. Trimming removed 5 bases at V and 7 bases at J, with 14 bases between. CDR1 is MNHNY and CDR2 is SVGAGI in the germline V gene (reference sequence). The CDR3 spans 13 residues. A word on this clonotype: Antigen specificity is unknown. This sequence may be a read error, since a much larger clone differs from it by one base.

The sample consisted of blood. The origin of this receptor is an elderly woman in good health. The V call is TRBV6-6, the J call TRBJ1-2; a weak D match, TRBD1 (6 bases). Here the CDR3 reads CASSDEQGFGYTF. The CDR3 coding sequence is TGTGCCAGCAGTGACGAACAGGGCTTTGGCTACACCTTC.